Here is one TCR beta chain with its context. The antigen is undetermined. The source of the sample is a study of T cell repertoires in cytomegalovirus infection. Overall study results and limits: Accumulated public TCR beta family frequency recognized individuals carrying CMV together with the relevant HLA.

TCRdb itself ran the reads through MiXCR, one entry per CDR3 protein. The sample lists almost 300,000 distinct CDR3 sequences; around 10% were seen once. The material sequenced was PBMCs. The source of this sequence is a human donor in good health (CMV status not recorded). Some clones in this sample may be carry-over from other donors' samples.

As DNA, the CDR3 is TGTGCCAGCAACTTACCGGCAGTTGGGGGGGTCAATCAGCCCCAGCATTTT. Translating it yields CASNLPAVGGVNQPQHF. The chain links TRBV6-2 or TRBV6-3 to TRBJ1-5; D may be TRBD1 (5 bases). CDR3 length: 17 amino acids. The V and J ends lost 7 bases and 3 bases respectively, with 22 bases between them. In germline, CDR1 is MNHEY, CDR2 SVGEGT.